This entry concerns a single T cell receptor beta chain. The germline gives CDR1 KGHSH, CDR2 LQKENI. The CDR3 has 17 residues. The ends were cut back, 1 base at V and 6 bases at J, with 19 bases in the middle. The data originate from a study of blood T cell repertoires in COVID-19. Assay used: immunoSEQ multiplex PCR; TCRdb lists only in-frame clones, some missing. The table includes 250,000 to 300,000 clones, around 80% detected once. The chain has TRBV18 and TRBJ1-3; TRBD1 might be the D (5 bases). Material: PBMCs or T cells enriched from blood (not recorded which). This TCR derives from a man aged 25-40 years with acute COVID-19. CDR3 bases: TGTGCCAGCTCACCACTAGGTACAGGCGCAGGAGAAAACACCATATATTTT. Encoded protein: CASSPLGTGAGENTIYF.